The 22 T cell receptor beta chains listed next were all sequenced from one sample in a study of cytomegalovirus exposure and HLA in healthy donors. The PCR was carried out with 60 Vbeta primers and 13 Jbeta primers. Measured with immunoSEQ multiplex PCR; TCRdb has only the in-frame clones, and not every one. The sample carries over 120,000 clones, approximately 80% recorded once. Sequencing was performed on PBMCs. These receptors were collected from a man in his fifties in good health and CMV-seronegative.

This clone came up once. The V call is TRBV5-1, the J call TRBJ2-3; tentative D call: TRBD2 (6 bases). Germline CDR1 reads SGHRS; CDR2 reads YFSETQ. The CDR3 is 15 residues long. Trimming cost V 4 bases and J 3 bases, with 15 bases left between them. The CDR3, as DNA: TGCGCCAGCAGCGCCGGCTACGGGGGTACAGATACGCAGTATTTT. Residues: CASSAGYGGTDTQYF.

The rearrangement uses TRBV5-6 and TRBJ2-7; 11 bases are a match to TRBD2. The CDR3 has 14 amino acids. Trimming removed 0 bases from V and 6 bases from J; junction bases left unmatched: 2. Germline V CDR1 and CDR2: SGHDT, YYEEEE. The CDR3 loop is CASSLGLAGGEQYF. The CDR3 DNA reads as TGTGCCAGCAGCTTGGGGCTAGCGGGAGGCGAGCAGTACTTC.

J is TRBJ2-1 and V is TRBV5-1; TRBD2 aligns across 9 bases. CDR3 length: 16 residues. V lost 0 bases and J lost 6; bases outside the gene matches: 7. Per the germline V gene, CDR1 is SGHRS and CDR2 is YFSETQ. The CDR3 is CASSLVGAGGFNEQFF. The CDR3, as DNA: TGCGCCAGCAGCTTGGTGGGAGCGGGGGGATTCAATGAGCAGTTCTTC. Full variable domain (rest looked up from reference TRBV5-1 and TRBJ2-1): KAGVTQTPRYLIKTRGQQVTLSCSPISGHRSVSWYQQTPGQGLQFLFEYFSETQRNKGNFPGRFSGRQFSNSRSEMNVSTLELGDSALYLCASSLVGAGGFNEQFFGPGTRLTVL.

The CDR3: CASNARAGVNEKLFF. DNA of the CDR3: TGTGCCAGCAACGCCCGGGCAGGGGTTAATGAAAAACTGTTTTTT. The chain couples TRBV5-6 to TRBJ1-4; D is possibly TRBD1 (6 bases). This CDR3 is 15 amino acids long. V was cut by 6 bases and J by 4 bases, with 16 bases left in between. Germline values: CDR1 SGHDT, CDR2 YYEEEE.

The chain uses TRBV5-1 and TRBJ2-1; a possible D gene is TRBD1 (6 bases). Trimming took off 0 bases at V and 4 bases at J, with 14 bases between the two ends. The CDR3 extends over 16 amino acids. Germline CDR1 SGHRS, CDR2 YFSETQ. CDR3 in DNA: TGCGCCAGCAGCTTGGAGGTTGGACAGCGGTACAATGAGCAGTTCTTC. Protein: CASSLEVGQRYNEQFF.

In its sample, this clone was seen once. V gene TRBV27 combines with J gene TRBJ2-7; 10 bases map to TRBD1. The germline V gene encodes CDR1 MNHEY and CDR2 SMNVEV (reference sequence). The CDR3 sequence is 16 residues long. V gave up 7 bases and J gave up 3 bases; unmatched junction bases: 12. DNA of the CDR3: TGTGCCAGCATGGGCCTTGGCGGGACAGGGGACTACGAGCAGTACTTC. It codes for CASMGLGGTGDYEQYF.

This sequence joins TRBV28 and TRBJ2-3; tentatively, D is TRBD1 (6 bases). Germline loops: CDR1 MDHEN, CDR2 SYDVKM. The ends were cut back, 9 bases at V and 1 base at J, with 20 bases in the middle. This CDR3 has 16 residues. The CDR3 here is CASPPPTGSGTDTQYF. CDR3 nucleotide sequence: TGTGCCAGTCCGCCGCCCACAGGGTCGGGCACAGATACGCAGTATTTT.

As DNA, the CDR3 is TGTGCCAGCAGCGAAAGTGGACAGGGGAGTGGCTACACCTTC. This sequence encodes CASSESGQGSGYTF. V usage is TRBV7-9 and J usage is TRBJ1-2, with 9 bases matching TRBD1. Germline CDR1 and CDR2: SEHNR and FQNEAQ (reference sequence). Trimming at V came to 5 bases and at J to 7 bases, leaving 8 bases not matched to a gene. The CDR3 totals 14 residues.

V is TRBV5-1 and J is TRBJ2-3; no reliable D call. Germline assignment: CDR1 SGHRS and CDR2 YFSETQ. Trimming took 4 bases from V and 0 from J, leaving 9 bases between them. The CDR3 is 14 amino acids. The CDR3: CASSLETSTDTQYF. CDR3 coding DNA: TGCGCCAGCAGCCTAGAAACTAGCACAGATACGCAGTATTTT.

The V call is TRBV5-8, the J call TRBJ2-3; 7 positions match TRBD2. Germline V CDR1 and CDR2: SGHTS, YDEGEE. The CDR3 runs to 13 residues. Unmatched junction bases numbered 4, after V lost 6 bases and J lost 3 bases. CDR3 residues: CASNYGGTDTQYF. In DNA, the CDR3 is TGTGCCAGCAACTACGGGGGGACAGATACGCAGTATTTT.

The DNA for the CDR3 is TGCGCCATTAGATCTGGGAGGCTAAGCGGAAACACCATATATTTT. It is translated as CAIRSGRLSGNTIYF. The chain employs TRBV10-1 and TRBJ1-3, with no clear D. V lost 10 bases, J lost 4 bases, and 20 bases lay in between. The germline V gene has CDR1 WNHNN and CDR2 SYGVQD (reference sequence). This CDR3 comprises 15 residues.

This chain uses TRBV6-1 with TRBJ2-3; possible D gene TRBD2, 6 bases. The V end lost 4 bases, the J end lost 3 bases, and 14 bases lay between the germline ends. Looked up from germline, CDR1 is MNHNS and CDR2 is SASEGT. This CDR3 is built from 15 residues. As DNA, the CDR3 is TGTGCCAGCAGTGTAAACGGGGGTTCAACAGATACGCAGTATTTT. This sequence encodes CASSVNGGSTDTQYF.

This chain links TRBV18 with TRBJ1-1, with 9 bases that match TRBD1. Trimming at V came to 2 bases and at J to 3 bases, leaving 1 base not matched to a gene. This CDR3 is built from 14 residues. The V gene's germline CDR1 is KGHSH and CDR2 LQKENI. The CDR3 spells CASSPRDRDTEAFF. The CDR3 DNA is TGTGCCAGCTCACCAAGGGACAGGGACACTGAAGCTTTCTTT.

The CDR3 coding sequence is TGTGCCAGCGGTCTCGCCAGAAGTGAGCAGTTCTTC. Residues: CASGLARSEQFF. J is TRBJ2-1 and V is TRBV2, with D unresolved. Trimming took off 8 bases at V and 9 bases at J, with 14 bases between the two ends. The germline V gene has CDR1 SNHLY and CDR2 FYNNEI. The CDR3 loop spans 12 amino acids. Based on the CDR3 plus reference TRBV2 and TRBJ2-1, the full variable domain is EPEVTQTPSHQVTQMGQEVILRCVPISNHLYFYWYRQILGQKVEFLVSFYNNEISEKSEIFDDQFSVERPDGSNFTLKIRSTKLEDSAMYFCASGLARSEQFFGPGTRLTVL.

This clone appeared a few times. This chain connects TRBV27 to TRBJ1-1, with a possible D match to TRBD1 (6 bases). V shed 3 bases and J shed 1 base, with 12 bases lying between them. Germline V gene data show CDR1 as MNHEY and CDR2 as SMNVEV (reference sequence). The CDR3 runs 15 residues. CDR3 in amino acids: CASSLSGTKNTEAFF. DNA for the CDR3: TGTGCCAGCAGTTTGTCCGGGACAAAGAACACTGAAGCTTTCTTT.

The rearrangement links TRBV18 to TRBJ2-7, with a possible D match to TRBD2 (6 bases). V lost 2 bases and J 4 bases, leaving 12 bases between the germline ends. Germline CDR1 and CDR2: KGHSH and LQKENI. This CDR3 contains 14 residues. The DNA of the CDR3 is TGTGCCAGCTCACCAGGGACTGATGAGTACGAGCAGTACTTC. It is translated as CASSPGTDEYEQYF.

This clone appeared once. This rearrangement joins TRBV6-1 to TRBJ1-4, with D maybe TRBD1 (5 bases). The CDR3 is 14 amino acids. V lost 0 bases and J lost 8, with 10 bases in between. Germline V gene lookup returns CDR1 MNHNS and CDR2 SASEGT. Here the CDR3 reads CASSEARGREKLFF. For the CDR3, the DNA is TGTGCCAGCAGTGAAGCAAGGGGCCGAGAAAAACTGTTTTTT.

This clone was seen a few times. V usage is TRBV5-6 and J usage is TRBJ1-6; D is uncertain. V was shortened by 3 bases and J by 8 bases, with 9 bases between the two germline ends. Germline V gene sequence: CDR1 SGHDT, CDR2 YYEEEE. The CDR3 runs 13 residues. The DNA of the CDR3 is TGTGCCAGCAGCTCCCGGACTTATTCACCCCTCCACTTT. Translation: CASSSRTYSPLHF.

The CDR3 sequence is CASSRSGAQETQYF. In nucleotides, the CDR3 is TGTGCCAGCAGTCGAAGCGGAGCCCAAGAGACCCAGTACTTC. This chain uses TRBV7-8 with TRBJ2-5; TRBD2 is a possible D gene (5 bases). The CDR3 sequence is 14 residues long. Germline loops: CDR1 SGHVS, CDR2 FQNEAQ. Trimming shortened V by 6 bases and J by 1 base, and 12 bases separated the two germline ends.

The chain couples TRBV27 to TRBJ1-1, with D possibly being TRBD1 (6 bases). CDR1 is MNHEY and CDR2 is SMNVEV in the germline V gene (reference sequence). The CDR3 consists of 13 residues. The V end lost 6 bases, the J end lost 5 bases, and 13 bases lay between the germline ends. The CDR3: CASSPGGSTEAFF. The CDR3 DNA reads TGTGCCAGCAGCCCTGGGGGCAGTACTGAAGCTTTCTTT.

This rearrangement joins TRBV7-6 to TRBJ2-7; TRBD1 agrees at 8 bases. The CDR3 is made up of 14 amino acids. Germline V lookup: CDR1 SGHVS, CDR2 FNYEAQ. V shed 1 base, J shed 2 bases, and the junction held 1 base outside the gene matches. In DNA form, the CDR3 reads TGTGCCAGCAGCTTAGACAGGGGGGCCTACGAGCAGTACTTC. Its translation is CASSLDRGAYEQYF.

The chain recombines TRBV7-3 with TRBJ2-5, with a weak D call TRBD2 (5 bases). The CDR3 has 16 amino acids. Germline V lookup: CDR1 SGHTA, CDR2 FQGTGA. V lost 4 bases and J lost 2, with 17 bases in between. Written as DNA, the CDR3 is TGTGCCAGCAGCTCCCTTGGGAGCCGCGGACAAGAGACCCAGTACTTC. Translation: CASSSLGSRGQETQYF.